Listed here are 9 T cell receptor beta chains from one sample, sequenced in a study of T cells in Graves' hyperthyroidism and ophthalmopathy. RNA transcripts gave rise to amplified TCR beta CDR3 regions. HTBI primers were used for first-round RT-PCR of the TCR CDR3. TCRdb fed the multiplex PCR reads into MiXCR, producing one record per CDR3 protein. The sample has more than 500,000 distinct CDR3 sequences; 15% to 20% are singletons. Sample: blood. These receptors all come from a woman aged 30 to 39 with Graves' hyperthyroidism.

This clonotype was recorded at least ten times. V and J are TRBV24-1 and TRBJ1-4, with TRBD1 matching over 10 bases. J gave up 5 bases and V 3 bases, and 2 bases lay outside the gene matches. The CDR3 consists of 15 residues. The germline CDR1 and CDR2 sequences are KGHDR and SFDVKD. The CDR3 is CATSDGQGVNEKLFF. CDR3 DNA: TGTGCCACCAGTGATGGACAGGGGGTGAATGAAAAACTGTTTTTT.

Of note for this clonotype: This clone may be a read error of a much larger clone one base away. V usage is TRBV7-2 and J usage is TRBJ2-1; D is undetermined. This CDR3 comprises 14 residues. Germline assignment: CDR1 SGHTA and CDR2 FQGNSA. Here the CDR3 reads CASSSLIGHNEQLF. The CDR3 DNA reads as TGTGCCAGCAGCTCCCTTATCGGCCACAATGAGCAGCTCTTC.

This clonotype has ten or more counts. This sequence joins TRBV28 and TRBJ2-7, with D perhaps TRBD2 (5 bases). V lost 7 bases and J 0 bases, leaving 19 bases between the germline ends. The CDR3 covers 16 residues. CDR1 is MDHEN, CDR2 SYDVKM, per germline. The CDR3 protein is CASTNGNLVSSYEQYF. The CDR3 nucleotides are TGTGCCAGCACCAACGGGAATCTAGTCAGCTCCTACGAGCAGTACTTC.

This chain joins TRBV12-3 or TRBV12-4 and TRBJ2-7; D remains unclear. Trimming pared 3 bases from V and 3 bases from J, leaving 9 bases between. There are 13 residues in the CDR3. The CDR3 sequence: CASSFLTVYEQYF. CDR3 coding DNA: TGTGCCAGCAGTTTCTTGACCGTCTACGAGCAGTACTTC.

The sample holds many counts of this clonotype. At one boundary the junction diverges from the germline segment, which might be a read error. The CDR3 loop is CASSLGQYEQYF. As DNA, the CDR3 is TGTGCCAGCAGTCTGGGACAATACGAGCAGTACTTC. This chain joins TRBV5-1 and TRBJ2-7; D is possibly TRBD1 (6 bases). The CDR3 covers 12 residues. Looked up from germline, CDR1 is SGHRS and CDR2 is YFSETQ.

This clonotype was recorded many times. V gene TRBV28 combines with J gene TRBJ2-3; D gene uncertain. Trimming left V 7 bases short and J 2 bases short, with 13 bases between. Germline V gene lookup returns CDR1 MDHEN and CDR2 SYDVKM. The CDR3 extends over 14 amino acids. This CDR3 reads CASKSGGYTDTQYF. CDR3 DNA: TGTGCCAGCAAATCTGGCGGCTACACAGATACGCAGTATTTT.

This clonotype was recorded at least ten times. The chain links TRBV20-1 to TRBJ2-7; 10 bases align to TRBD2. Germline lookup yields CDR1 DFQATT and CDR2 SNEGSKA (reference sequence). With V trimmed by 2 bases and J by 6 bases, 10 bases remained unmatched. CDR3 length: 15 residues. In nucleotides, the CDR3 is TGCAGTGCTAGACCGCTAGCGGGAGATGGTGTCGAGCAGTACTTC. Translating gives CSARPLAGDGVEQYF.

This clonotype was observed many times. This chain joins TRBV7-2 and TRBJ2-7, with 11 nucleotides matching TRBD2. Germline trimming cut 0 bases from V and 3 bases from J; bases unmatched to any gene: 1. Germline V gene lookup returns CDR1 SGHTA and CDR2 FQGNSA. The length of the CDR3 is 15 residues. The chain's CDR3 is CASSLAGTSGYEQYF. The CDR3 region has the DNA TGTGCCAGCAGCTTAGCAGGGACTAGCGGCTACGAGCAGTACTTC.

The chain uses TRBV30 and TRBJ2-1, with a tentative D call TRBD2 (6 bases). Germline V gene data show CDR1 as GTSNPN and CDR2 as SVGIG (reference sequence). There are 15 residues in the CDR3. V was trimmed by 2 bases and J by 4 bases, leaving 15 bases between them. The CDR3 protein is CAWSLRDLGYNEQFF. The DNA for the CDR3 is TGTGCCTGGAGTTTGCGGGATCTAGGTTACAATGAGCAGTTCTTC. Complete variable domain (other parts from reference TRBV30 and TRBJ2-1): SQTIHQWPATLVQPVGSPLSLECTVEGTSNPNLYWYRQAAGRGLQLLFYSVGIGQISSEVPQNLSASRPQDRQFILSSKKLLLSDSGFYLCAWSLRDLGYNEQFFGPGTRLTVL.